This T cell receptor (beta chain) stems from a study of blood T cell repertoires in COVID-19. Libraries were prepared by immunoSEQ multiplex PCR; TCRdb keeps only in-frame clonotypes and omits some of them. The data show approximately 200,000 clones, with 65% to 90% seen just once and about 4% held by the top ten. Those who participated ranged in age from roughly 18 to 90 years and resided in under 25 US areas. Participants were placed into cohorts based on the clinical history they reported. In germline, CDR1 is KGHDR, CDR2 SFDVKD. V gave up 9 bases and J gave up 6 bases; unmatched junction bases: 8. This CDR3 has 13 amino acids.

The specimen was PBMCs or T cells enriched from blood (not recorded which). The V call is TRBV24-1, the J call TRBJ1-2, with TRBD1 matching over 8 bases. The TCR was taken from a woman aged 30 to 39 who had been exposed to COVID-19. CDR3 sequence: CATSDRAVDGYTF. As DNA, the CDR3 is TGTGCCACCTCGGACAGGGCCGTCGATGGCTACACCTTC.